What follows are 21 T cell receptor beta chains derived from one specimen sequenced in a study of beta chain features in type 1 diabetes. General study points: Researchers report that Type 1 diabetes patients had moderately but significantly shorter TCRB CDR3s across all four CD4+ subsets.

Their recognized antigens are unknown. All of the isolated RNA was reverse transcribed, so expressed TCRB transcripts were sequenced. Using immunoSEQ multiplex PCR, the repertoire was profiled, and TCRdb retains in-frame clones only, with some absent. Of about 340,000 clones detected, approximately 15% appear once; the ten largest clones hold about 0.016%. Sequenced input: naive CD4+ T cells from blood. The receptors originated from a woman aged 18-29 years with type 1 diabetes.

The chain couples TRBV5-4 to TRBJ1-1; D remains unclear. Between the trimmed V and J ends, which lost 2 bases and 1 base, there was a span of 9 bases. The CDR3 is 14 amino acids. Per the germline V gene, CDR1 is SGHNT and CDR2 is YYREEE (reference sequence). The CDR3 spells CASSLAAGNTEAFF. CDR3 sequence (DNA): TGTGCCAGCAGCTTAGCCGCGGGGAACACTGAAGCTTTCTTT.

The chain is built from TRBV19 and TRBJ2-3; no firm D call. This CDR3 region has 15 residues. Trimming took 5 bases from V and 0 from J, leaving 12 bases between them. Germline lookup yields CDR1 LNHDA and CDR2 SQIVND (reference sequence). The CDR3, as DNA: TGTGCCAGTAGTGGTACTAACTCAAGCACAGATACGCAGTATTTT. This translates into CASSGTNSSTDTQYF.

This clone showed up just a few times. The CDR3: CASSAFSGTGELFF. The CDR3 DNA reads TGTGCCAGCAGCGCCTTCAGCGGCACCGGGGAGCTGTTTTTT. The chain combines TRBV9 with TRBJ2-2, with D possibly matching TRBD2 (5 bases). Between the trimmed V and J ends, which lost 3 bases and 4 bases, there was a span of 10 bases. Germline CDR1 is SGDLS and CDR2 is YYNGEE. The CDR3 contains 14 residues.

The rearrangement joins TRBV7-9 to TRBJ1-1, with D tentatively TRBD1 (5 bases). V was shortened by 2 bases and J by 6 bases, with 13 bases between the two germline ends. The CDR3 consists of 14 residues. CDR1 is SEHNR and CDR2 is FQNEAQ in the germline V gene (reference sequence). This CDR3 reads CASSLPRRQSEAFF. The CDR3 DNA reads TGTGCCAGCAGCTTACCCCGAAGACAGTCTGAAGCTTTCTTT.

This clone was seen ten or more times. The V gene is TRBV5-1, the J gene TRBJ2-6, with no clear D. V was trimmed by 2 bases and J by 0 bases, leaving 6 bases between them. The CDR3 consists of 15 residues. In germline, CDR1 is SGHRS, CDR2 YFSETQ. The CDR3: CASSFSSSGANVLTF. CDR3 in DNA: TGCGCCAGCAGCTTTTCGAGCTCTGGGGCCAACGTCCTGACTTTC. Using reference TRBV5-1 and TRBJ2-6 for the parts outside the CDR3, the full variable domain is KAGVTQTPRYLIKTRGQQVTLSCSPISGHRSVSWYQQTPGQGLQFLFEYFSETQRNKGNFPGRFSGRQFSNSRSEMNVSTLELGDSALYLCASSFSSSGANVLTFGAGSRLTVL.

The chain combines TRBV28 with TRBJ1-2, with TRBD1 identical over 9 bases. V dropped 5 bases and J dropped 8; count of bases not matched to a gene: 6. CDR1 is MDHEN and CDR2 is SYDVKM in the germline V gene. This CDR3 contains 13 residues. CDR3 sequence: CASSLRTGVGYTF. The CDR3 nucleotides are TGTGCCAGCAGTCTACGGACAGGGGTGGGCTACACCTTC.

This chain uses TRBV29-1 with TRBJ1-1; D not resolved. CDR3 length: 15 amino acids. The germline gives CDR1 SQVTM, CDR2 ANQGSEA. V was trimmed by 4 bases and J by 1 base, leaving 16 bases between them. As DNA, the CDR3 is TGCAGCGTTGGTTTAATGTGGGGAGGGAACACTGAAGCTTTCTTT. Amino acids: CSVGLMWGGNTEAFF.

This chain links TRBV6-6 with TRBJ2-7; TRBD2 aligns across 7 bases. Germline CDR1 reads MNHNY; CDR2 reads SVGAGI (reference sequence). V trimming: 6 bases; J trimming: 1 base; junction bases outside the gene matches: 6. This CDR3 region has 14 residues. CDR3 DNA sequence: TGTGCCAGCAGACCCACGGGACTATCCTACGAGCAGTACTTC. Protein product: CASRPTGLSYEQYF.

This chain uses TRBV6-6 with TRBJ2-7, with TRBD2 identical over 10 bases. Germline V gene data show CDR1 as MNHNY and CDR2 as SVGAGI (reference sequence). CDR3 length: 14 residues. Trimming removed 6 bases from V and 1 base from J; junction bases left unmatched: 3. CDR3 in amino acids: CASRPSGRSYEQYF. The CDR3 region has the DNA TGTGCCAGCAGACCTAGCGGGAGATCCTACGAGCAGTACTTC.

This clone was detected a few times. The V and J genes are TRBV9 and TRBJ2-7; 10 bases line up with TRBD2. Germline-derived CDR1 and CDR2 are SGDLS and YYNGEE. With 10 bases clipped from V and 3 bases from J, the junction kept 31 bases outside the gene matches. The CDR3 sequence is 21 residues long. Written as DNA, the CDR3 is TGTGCCTCCAGCCCGTCAAATCTTCGTAGCGGGAGGATATCATCGGTCTACGAGCAGTACGTC. It encodes CASSPSNLRSGRISSVYEQYV.

This clone occurred a few times. The same CDR3 also results from other DNA sequences found in this sample. This chain joins TRBV9 and TRBJ2-5, with 13 bases lining up with TRBD2. This CDR3 has 16 residues. The J segment lost 5 bases and the V segment lost 4 bases, leaving 8 bases of the junction unmatched. Per germline, CDR1 SGDLS and CDR2 YYNGEE. The CDR3 nucleotides are TGTGCCAGCAGCCTCGGACTAGCGGGAGTCGTGGAGACCCAGTACTTC. Protein: CASSLGLAGVVETQYF.

This chain links TRBV7-9 with TRBJ1-5; unclear D gene. V shed 3 bases and J shed 0 bases, with 6 bases lying between them. Germline V CDR1 and CDR2: SEHNR, FQNEAQ (reference sequence). This CDR3 has 14 residues. The CDR3 sequence: CASSFEHSNQPQHF. The CDR3 DNA follows: TGTGCCAGCAGCTTTGAACATAGCAATCAGCCCCAGCATTTT. The whole variable domain, remainder taken from reference TRBV7-9 and TRBJ1-5, is DTGVSQNPRHKITKRGQNVTFRCDPISEHNRLYWYRQTLGQGPEFLTYFQNEAQLEKSRLLSDRFSAERPKGSFSTLEIQRTEQGDSAMYLCASSFEHSNQPQHFGDGTRLSIL.

To note about this clone: Different DNA sequences within this sample yield the same CDR3. The chain employs TRBV18 and TRBJ1-5; TRBD1 aligns across 11 bases. Looked up from germline, CDR1 is KGHSH and CDR2 is LQKENI. The CDR3 extends over 16 amino acids. The V and J ends lost 6 bases and 0 bases, in that order; junction bases with no gene match: 4. CDR3 in amino acids: CASSPGQGASNQPQHF. The DNA of the CDR3 is TGTGCCAGCTCCCCCGGACAGGGGGCTAGCAATCAGCCCCAGCATTTT.

The V gene is TRBV7-9, the J gene TRBJ1-2; D gene uncertain. There are 12 residues in the CDR3. V was trimmed by 1 base and J by 8 bases, leaving 8 bases between them. Per the germline V gene, CDR1 is SEHNR and CDR2 is FQNEAQ (reference sequence). For the CDR3, the DNA is TGTGCCAGCAGCTTAGAACATCAGGGCTACACCTTC. This translates into CASSLEHQGYTF.

The rearrangement links TRBV6-1 to TRBJ2-7; 10 bases align to TRBD1. This CDR3 contains 15 residues. The germline CDR1 and CDR2 sequences are MNHNS and SASEGT. V dropped 4 bases and J dropped 3; count of bases not matched to a gene: 6. CDR3 coding DNA: TGTGCCAGCAGTGTCCGGGACAGGGGCGGCTACGAGCAGTACGTC. It translates to CASSVRDRGGYEQYV.

There are a few counts of this clone. This chain uses TRBV25-1 with TRBJ2-1; TRBD2 is a possible D gene (6 bases). Germline CDR1 MGHDK, CDR2 SYGVNS. Trimming shortened V by 5 bases and J by 0 bases, and 11 bases separated the two germline ends. This CDR3 region has 15 residues. CDR3: CASSTLADSYNEQFF. CDR3 in DNA: TGTGCCAGCAGTACCTTAGCGGACTCCTACAATGAGCAGTTCTTC.

This clone turned up a few times. The chain couples TRBV15 to TRBJ2-2, with 8 nucleotides matching TRBD1. The CDR3 has 16 residues. Trimming at V came to 0 bases and at J to 2 bases, leaving 2 bases not matched to a gene. Germline CDR1 LNHNV, CDR2 YYDKDF (reference sequence). CDR3 bases: TGTGCCACCAGCAGAGACAGGGGGCAAAACACCGGGGAGCTGTTTTTT. Encoded protein: CATSRDRGQNTGELFF.

The table lists this clone with a few counts. The genes are TRBV6-5 and TRBJ1-1; D not resolved. Germline-derived CDR1 and CDR2 are MNHEY and SVGAGI. The CDR3 loop spans 15 amino acids. V was clipped by 0 bases and J by 4 bases, with 12 bases between them. CDR3 nucleotides: TGTGCCAGCAGTTACTCGGGTCCTTCGGGCACTGAAGCTTTCTTT. This translates into CASSYSGPSGTEAFF.

The chain joins TRBV5-4 to TRBJ1-1, with 8 nucleotides matching TRBD1. There are 14 residues in the CDR3. V lost 4 bases and J lost 1; bases outside the gene matches: 3. Germline V gene data show CDR1 as SGHNT and CDR2 as YYREEE (reference sequence). CDR3 sequence (DNA): TGTGCCAGCAGCGCGGGACAGGCGAACACTGAAGCTTTCTTT. Residues: CASSAGQANTEAFF.

The chain uses TRBV11-2 and TRBJ1-2, with D tentatively TRBD1 (5 bases). In germline, CDR1 is SGHAT, CDR2 FQNNGV. Trimming took 5 bases from V and 4 from J, leaving 11 bases between them. The CDR3 is 13 amino acids. The CDR3 DNA follows: TGTGCCAGCAGCCCCGGGACTCTCTATGGCTACACCTTC. This translates into CASSPGTLYGYTF. The full variable domain, in which reference TRBV11-2 and TRBJ1-2 provide the parts outside the CDR3, is EAGVAQSPRYKIIEKRQSVAFWCNPISGHATLYWYQQILGQGPKLLIQFQNNGVVDDSQLPKDRFSAERLKGVDSTLKIQPAKLEDSAVYLCASSPGTLYGYTFGSGTRLTVV.

The genes are TRBV5-4 and TRBJ2-2; TRBD2 aligns across 8 bases. The junction had 8 bases not matched to a gene; V was cut back by 3 bases and J by 4 bases. The CDR3 is 16 residues long. CDR1 is SGHNT and CDR2 is YYREEE in the germline V gene (reference sequence). This chain's CDR3 is CASSYLSGTVTGELFF. The CDR3 DNA is TGTGCCAGCAGCTATCTTAGCGGGACGGTCACCGGGGAGCTGTTTTTT.